The 22 T cell receptor beta chains below come from one sample, sequenced in a study of T-cell reconstitution after alpha-beta-depleted transplantation in children. Preparing the TCRbeta library involved the use of unique molecular identifiers. TCRdb processed the PCR reads anew with MiXCR; each CDR3 protein has one entry. Of some 640,000 distinct CDR3 sequences in the sample, about 15% were seen once. Sequences were derived from PBMCs from the stem cell graft donor, sampled from the stem cell graft. The receptors derive from a human donor who donated a stem cell graft to a child with acute myeloid leukemia.

J is TRBJ1-2 and V is TRBV7-8, with 7 bases lining up with TRBD1. The CDR3 is 15 residues long. Unmatched junction bases numbered 12, after V lost 5 bases and J lost 6 bases. CDR1 and CDR2 (germline): SGHVS, FQNEAQ. Here the CDR3 reads CASSNRDSDTHGYTF. In DNA, the CDR3 is TGTGCCAGCAGCAACCGGGACAGCGACACGCATGGCTACACCTTC.

The CDR3 here is CASSPRGQGPLYSNQPQHF. CDR3 coding DNA: TGTGCCAGCAGCCCCCGGGGACAGGGGCCGCTGTATAGCAATCAGCCCCAGCATTTT. This chain links TRBV11-2 with TRBJ1-5, with TRBD1 identical over 10 bases. CDR1 is SGHAT and CDR2 is FQNNGV in the germline V gene. V was pared by 5 bases and J by 0 bases, with 13 bases of the junction left unmatched. The CDR3 is 19 residues long. Supplemented by reference TRBV11-2 and TRBJ1-5, the full variable domain reads EAGVAQSPRYKIIEKRQSVAFWCNPISGHATLYWYQQILGQGPKLLIQFQNNGVVDDSQLPKDRFSAERLKGVDSTLKIQPAKLEDSAVYLCASSPRGQGPLYSNQPQHFGDGTRLSIL.

In its sample, this clonotype was seen a few times. The genes are TRBV25-1 and TRBJ2-1; D might be TRBD1 (5 bases). Germline lookup yields CDR1 MGHDK and CDR2 SYGVNS. This CDR3 contains 14 residues. V was trimmed by 8 bases and J by 10 bases, leaving 21 bases between them. The CDR3 DNA reads TGTGCCAGCGCGACTGATCGATCCCACAGGGAGCAGTTCTTC. It is translated as CASATDRSHREQFF.

This clonotype has just a few counts. The CDR3 loop is CASSSLTSGLSSISYNEQFF. CDR3 nucleotide sequence: TGTGCCAGCAGCTCCTTGACTAGCGGGCTGTCTTCCATCTCCTACAATGAGCAGTTCTTC. The chain uses TRBV5-6 and TRBJ2-1; 10 bases match TRBD2. CDR1 SGHDT and CDR2 YYEEEE come from the germline V gene. The CDR3 spans 20 residues. J gave up 0 bases and V 3 bases, and 15 bases lay outside the gene matches. The full variable domain, completed using reference TRBV5-6 and TRBJ2-1, is DAGVTQSPTHLIKTRGQQVTLRCSPKSGHDTVSWYQQALGQGPQFIFQYYEEEERQRGNFPDRFSGHQFPNYSSELNVNALLLGDSALYLCASSSLTSGLSSISYNEQFFGPGTRLTVL.

This clonotype has more than one count but fewer than ten. The chain couples TRBV4-3 to TRBJ2-7, with D perhaps matching TRBD2 (7 bases). The CDR3 is 17 residues long. Trimming left V 0 bases short and J 1 base short, with 16 bases between. The germline CDR1 and CDR2 sequences are LGHNA and YSLEER. Here the CDR3 reads CASSQEGPGDYSYEQYF. Written as DNA, the CDR3 is TGCGCCAGCAGCCAAGAGGGCCCAGGGGACTATTCCTACGAGCAGTACTTC.

This clonotype was counted ten times or more. This chain joins TRBV7-2 and TRBJ2-5; D not certain. Trimming took off 3 bases at V and 5 bases at J, with 10 bases between the two ends. The CDR3 extends over 13 amino acids. CDR1 and CDR2 (germline): SGHTA, FQGNSA. Written as DNA, the CDR3 is TGTGCCAGCAGCTTCAACCCCAGTGAGACCCAGTACTTC. Its protein product is CASSFNPSETQYF.

This chain joins TRBV18 and TRBJ1-1; possible D gene TRBD1, 6 bases. CDR1 is KGHSH, CDR2 LQKENI, per germline. This CDR3 is built from 17 residues. V shed 1 base and J shed 4 bases, with 19 bases lying between them. CDR3 sequence: CASSPRQDQRGGTEAFF. The DNA of the CDR3 is TGTGCCAGCTCACCACGACAGGACCAGAGGGGGGGCACTGAAGCTTTCTTT.

The rearrangement links TRBV9 to TRBJ2-6; D uncertain. V lost 4 bases and J lost 4, with 15 bases in between. Germline V lookup: CDR1 SGDLS, CDR2 YYNGEE. CDR3 length: 16 amino acids. The DNA of the CDR3 is TGTGCCAGCAGCCTTGCCAGGAACCCCGGGGCCAACGTCCTGACTTTC. Protein: CASSLARNPGANVLTF.

This clonotype was observed a handful of times. The gene calls are TRBV20-1 and TRBJ2-1, with 9 bases fitting TRBD2. CDR1 is DFQATT, CDR2 SNEGSKA, per germline (reference sequence). The length of the CDR3 is 16 residues. V trimming: 1 base; J trimming: 3 bases; junction bases outside the gene matches: 7. The CDR3 reads CSARVASGDRYNEQFF. The CDR3, as DNA: TGCAGTGCTAGAGTGGCTAGCGGGGACCGCTACAATGAGCAGTTCTTC.

This clonotype was seen at least ten times. The chain is built from TRBV20-1 and TRBJ1-1; 8 bases are a match to TRBD1. The germline V gene encodes CDR1 DFQATT and CDR2 SNEGSKA (reference sequence). Losses at the gene ends were 5 bases for V and 7 bases for J; bases not matched to a gene: 9. The CDR3 is made up of 13 amino acids. Here the CDR3 reads CSAPPTGAGEAFF. CDR3 sequence (DNA): TGCAGTGCTCCCCCGACAGGGGCGGGTGAAGCTTTCTTT.

This clonotype was counted ten times or more. V and J are TRBV9 and TRBJ1-2; no firm D call. CDR1 SGDLS and CDR2 YYNGEE come from the germline V gene. The CDR3 sequence is 15 residues long. Trimming stripped 4 bases from V and 2 bases from J, with 15 bases between. In nucleotides, the CDR3 is TGTGCCAGCAGCACAAGTTCTCGGGCCAACTATGGCTACACCTTC. It yields the protein CASSTSSRANYGYTF.

The chain links TRBV9 to TRBJ2-1; D gene uncertain. This CDR3 has 13 residues. The germline V and J ends were trimmed by 0 bases and 9 bases, with 10 bases remaining between them. Germline loops: CDR1 SGDLS, CDR2 YYNGEE. The CDR3 protein is CASSVGGNPEQFF. DNA of the CDR3: TGTGCCAGCAGCGTAGGGGGTAACCCTGAGCAGTTCTTC.

This clonotype was counted many times. The chain links TRBV6-5 to TRBJ1-6; D is ambiguous. The CDR3 runs 17 residues. CDR1 and CDR2 (germline): MNHEY, SVGAGI. V was shortened by 1 base and J by 10 bases, with 20 bases between the two germline ends. The CDR3 nucleotides read TGTGCCAGCAGTTACTTATCTCCGATCGTCTCGTTGTCACCCCTCCACTTT. This encodes CASSYLSPIVSLSPLHF.

This clonotype was counted at least ten times. The chain employs TRBV20-1 and TRBJ1-4; possible D gene TRBD1, 5 bases. V was pared by 2 bases and J by 5 bases, with 15 bases between. Germline CDR1 and CDR2: DFQATT and SNEGSKA (reference sequence). The CDR3 runs 15 residues. As DNA, the CDR3 is TGCAGTGCTAGATCGGGGGGAGGACACAATGAAAAACTGTTTTTT. Protein sequence: CSARSGGGHNEKLFF.

The chain is built from TRBV7-9 and TRBJ1-6; D perhaps matches TRBD1 (5 bases). Trimming cost V 4 bases and J 3 bases, with 13 bases left between them. Germline-derived CDR1 and CDR2 are SEHNR and FQNEAQ (reference sequence). CDR3 length: 16 residues. CDR3 in amino acids: CASSSGQGFYNSPLHF. CDR3 bases: TGTGCCAGCAGCTCTGGGCAGGGATTCTATAATTCACCCCTCCACTTT.

This clonotype was seen a handful of times. V is TRBV20-1 and J is TRBJ1-3; D gene ambiguous. V was trimmed by 3 bases and J by 0 bases, leaving 15 bases between them. The CDR3 extends over 16 amino acids. Germline V CDR1 and CDR2: DFQATT, SNEGSKA (reference sequence). The CDR3 is CSARIGPAASGNTIYF. The CDR3 nucleotides are TGCAGTGCTAGGATAGGGCCAGCCGCCTCTGGAAACACCATATATTTT.

This clonotype was detected ten times or more. The V call is TRBV5-6, the J call TRBJ2-5; TRBD2 might be the D (5 bases). CDR1 is SGHDT and CDR2 is YYEEEE in the germline V gene. V was clipped by 0 bases and J by 7 bases, with 10 bases between them. The CDR3 has 13 residues. The CDR3 bases are TGTGCCAGCAGCTTGGTACTAGAGGGGACCCAGTACTTC. It encodes CASSLVLEGTQYF.

The chain employs TRBV2 and TRBJ2-3, with D possibly called TRBD1 or TRBD2 (5 bases each). The CDR3 is 18 amino acids. Trimming left V 6 bases short and J 2 bases short, with 24 bases between. In germline, CDR1 is SNHLY, CDR2 FYNNEI. In DNA form, the CDR3 reads TGTGCCAGCAGCCCACGAACGAGGGGAGTCCAGTACACAGATACGCAGTATTTT. Encoded protein: CASSPRTRGVQYTDTQYF.

The V gene is TRBV20-1, the J gene TRBJ2-7, with a tentative D call TRBD2 (7 bases). The CDR3 has 15 residues. Trimming shortened V by 3 bases and J by 1 base, and 16 bases separated the two germline ends. Germline CDR1 reads DFQATT; CDR2 reads SNEGSKA (reference sequence). The CDR3 region has the DNA TGCAGTGCTAGCTCAAGGGGGGGGAGATCCTACGAGCAGTACGTC. It is translated as CSASSRGGRSYEQYV.

The sample holds many counts of this clonotype. The chain couples TRBV29-1 to TRBJ2-7; TRBD1 aligns across 8 bases. V lost 6 bases, J lost 6 bases, and 10 bases stayed unmatched. This CDR3 has 13 residues. Germline assignment: CDR1 SQVTM and CDR2 ANQGSEA. CDR3 sequence: CSVRQGSSGEQYF. CDR3 DNA: TGCAGCGTCAGACAGGGGTCCAGCGGCGAGCAGTACTTC.

This clonotype was counted at least ten times. The chain is built from TRBV6-1 and TRBJ1-6; TRBD1 agrees at 7 bases. Trimming cost V 6 bases and J 0 bases; bases outside gene matches: 8. The CDR3 covers 17 residues. Germline CDR1 MNHNS, CDR2 SASEGT. This CDR3 reads CASRSIQGSSYNSPLHF. Written as DNA, the CDR3 is TGTGCCAGCAGATCGATACAGGGGAGCTCCTATAATTCACCCCTCCACTTT.

This clonotype was detected ten times or more. The chain uses TRBV29-1 and TRBJ1-1; D not certain. Germline V CDR1 and CDR2: SQVTM, ANQGSEA. V lost 5 bases and J 6 bases, leaving 13 bases between the germline ends. This CDR3 is built from 12 residues. The CDR3 loop reads CSVLDDTPEAFF. The CDR3 DNA reads as TGCAGCGTTCTGGACGACACCCCTGAAGCTTTCTTT.